A selection of T cell receptor beta chains follows, all from one sample in a study of cytomegalovirus exposure and HLA in healthy donors. Produced via immunoSEQ multiplex PCR; TCRdb's table is partial and in-frame only. The table lists just over 95,000 clones, about 70% of them singletons. The sequencing input was PBMCs. These receptors originate from a human donor in good health. The CDR3 runs from the conserved cysteine through the conserved F or W. A D gene is named only where the DNA matches it firmly. Only some rows state a clone size, as once, few, many or a class for expanded clones.

CDR3nt: TGTGCCAGCAGTTTTGGTGGGAGGGACTACGAGCAGTACTTC; CDR3aa: CASSFGGRDYEQYF; v_gene: TRBV27; j_gene: TRBJ2-7; d_gene: TRBD2; abundance: once
CDR3nt: TGTGCCAGCAGCTCTGGACAGGGGGTGTACAATGAGCAGTTCTTC; CDR3aa: CASSSGQGVYNEQFF; v_gene: TRBV5-5; j_gene: TRBJ2-1; d_gene: TRBD1; abundance: .
CDR3nt: TGCAGCGTTGAGGCTGAAAGGGGGCGTTCAGAGACCCAGTACTTC; CDR3aa: CSVEAERGRSETQYF; v_gene: TRBV29-1; j_gene: TRBJ2-5; d_gene: TRBD1; abundance: .
CDR3nt: TGCGCCAGCAGCCCGGGGACTAGCGGGGGTCCCCAGCATTTT; CDR3aa: CASSPGTSGGPQHF; v_gene: TRBV5-1; j_gene: TRBJ1-5; d_gene: .; abundance: .
CDR3nt: TGTGCCAGCAGTGCTCGGACTAGCGGGGGCTTTCAGTCATTC; CDR3aa: CASSARTSGGFQSF; v_gene: TRBV2; j_gene: TRBJ2-7; d_gene: TRBD2; abundance: once
CDR3nt: TGTGCCAGCAGCTTCCCTACAGGGAACACTGAAGCTTTCTTT; CDR3aa: CASSFPTGNTEAFF; v_gene: TRBV5-4; j_gene: TRBJ1-1; d_gene: .; abundance: .
CDR3nt: TGTGCCAGCAGTTTCGGCCTAGCGGCCACAGATACGCAGTATTTT; CDR3aa: CASSFGLAATDTQYF; v_gene: TRBV27; j_gene: TRBJ2-3; d_gene: TRBD2; abundance: .
CDR3nt: TGTGCCAGCAGCTTAATCGGGACAGAAGCTTTCTTT; CDR3aa: CASSLIGTEAFF; v_gene: TRBV5-4; j_gene: TRBJ1-1; d_gene: .; abundance: .
CDR3nt: TGTGCCAGCAGTTACTCTATAGCCGGGGAGCTGTTTTTT; CDR3aa: CASSYSIAGELFF; v_gene: TRBV6-5; j_gene: TRBJ2-2; d_gene: .; abundance: .
CDR3nt: TGTGCCAGCTCACCACTTGACAGGGCGAGCACAGATACGCAGTATTTT; CDR3aa: CASSPLDRASTDTQYF; v_gene: TRBV18; j_gene: TRBJ2-3; d_gene: TRBD1; abundance: once
CDR3nt: TGCAGCGTTCAAAGTCGGGCCAGGGGGCACCGTGAAGCTTTCTTT; CDR3aa: CSVQSRARGHREAFF; v_gene: TRBV29-1; j_gene: TRBJ1-1; d_gene: TRBD1; abundance: .
CDR3nt: TGTGCCAGCAGCTCTCCCTCAGGCGGAAACACCATATATTTT; CDR3aa: CASSSPSGGNTIYF; v_gene: TRBV6-5; j_gene: TRBJ1-3; d_gene: .; abundance: few
CDR3nt: TGCAGCGTAGGGGACAGGTTGAGCTCCTACGAGCAGTACTTC; CDR3aa: CSVGDRLSSYEQYF; v_gene: TRBV29-1; j_gene: TRBJ2-7; d_gene: TRBD1; abundance: .
CDR3nt: TGTGCCAGCAGCTCGGGACAGGGGGTAATTGGCTACACCTTC; CDR3aa: CASSSGQGVIGYTF; v_gene: TRBV11-2; j_gene: TRBJ1-2; d_gene: TRBD1; abundance: .
CDR3nt: TGTGCCAGCAGCTTAGAGGGGACAGGGATTGGAAACACCATATATTTT; CDR3aa: CASSLEGTGIGNTIYF; v_gene: TRBV7-6; j_gene: TRBJ1-3; d_gene: TRBD1; abundance: .
CDR3nt: TGCAGCGTTGAGGTCGGGTTGGCTAGTTTATCGCGGTACCAAGAGACCCAGTACTTC; CDR3aa: CSVEVGLASLSRYQETQYF; v_gene: TRBV29-1; j_gene: TRBJ2-5; d_gene: .; abundance: .
CDR3nt: TGTGCCAGCAGGCCAGGGCCCTATTCACCCCTCCACTTT; CDR3aa: CASRPGPYSPLHF; v_gene: TRBV2; j_gene: TRBJ1-6; d_gene: .; abundance: .
CDR3nt: TGTGCCAGCAGCTTACTCGACAGGGGAGACACTGAAGCTTTCTTT; CDR3aa: CASSLLDRGDTEAFF; v_gene: TRBV7-9; j_gene: TRBJ1-1; d_gene: TRBD1; abundance: few
CDR3nt: TGTGCCAGCACTCCCAGGGGGCTCGGGCTGACTCATGCTGAAGCTTTCTTT; CDR3aa: CASTPRGLGLTHAEAFF; v_gene: TRBV27; j_gene: TRBJ1-1; d_gene: TRBD1; abundance: few
CDR3nt: TGTGCCAGCAGCTTAGGCGGGGACAGGGGGTCCAAGCAGTTCTTC; CDR3aa: CASSLGGDRGSKQFF; v_gene: TRBV11-2; j_gene: TRBJ2-1; d_gene: TRBD1; abundance: .
CDR3nt: TGTGCCAGTAGTCCTGGAGGGGACAGGGGAAGGAGGACTGAAGCTTTCTTT; CDR3aa: CASSPGGDRGRRTEAFF; v_gene: TRBV19; j_gene: TRBJ1-1; d_gene: TRBD1; abundance: .
CDR3nt: TGTGCCAGCAGCTTGGAGATGGGGGCCGGGGATACGCAGTATTTT; CDR3aa: CASSLEMGAGDTQYF; v_gene: TRBV5-4; j_gene: TRBJ2-3; d_gene: .; abundance: .
CDR3nt: TGTGCCAGCAGCCCTCCGACAGGGGGTAAGGAAAAACTGTTTTTT; CDR3aa: CASSPPTGGKEKLFF; v_gene: TRBV25-1; j_gene: TRBJ1-4; d_gene: TRBD1; abundance: .
CDR3nt: TGTGCCAGCAGCCCAGGGGGGACCTTCTCTGGGGCCAACGTCCTGACTTTC; CDR3aa: CASSPGGTFSGANVLTF; v_gene: TRBV5-4; j_gene: TRBJ2-6; d_gene: .; abundance: .
CDR3nt: TGTGCCAGCAGCTTAAGCGGGGGGTACTCCTACAATGAGCAGTTCTTC; CDR3aa: CASSLSGGYSYNEQFF; v_gene: TRBV5-6; j_gene: TRBJ2-1; d_gene: TRBD2; abundance: once
CDR3nt: TGTGCCAGTACCCGTTTAGCGGGGGGGCAGGATACGCAGTATTTT; CDR3aa: CASTRLAGGQDTQYF; v_gene: TRBV19; j_gene: TRBJ2-3; d_gene: TRBD2; abundance: .
CDR3nt: TGTGCCAGCAGTCGGACCGGGACAGGGGAAATCTATGGCTACACCTTC; CDR3aa: CASSRTGTGEIYGYTF; v_gene: TRBV6-6; j_gene: TRBJ1-2; d_gene: TRBD1; abundance: .
CDR3nt: TGTGCCATCAGTGAGTCGAGGCTGGGACAGGGTAGTTCACCCCTCCACTTT; CDR3aa: CAISESRLGQGSSPLHF; v_gene: TRBV10-3; j_gene: TRBJ1-6; d_gene: TRBD1; abundance: .
CDR3nt: TGTGCCAGCAGTGAATTTGGCAGGTACACAGATACGCAGTATTTT; CDR3aa: CASSEFGRYTDTQYF; v_gene: TRBV6-1; j_gene: TRBJ2-3; d_gene: .; abundance: .
CDR3nt: TGTGCCAGCAGCCATTCCCGGGACAGGGGATATACCTACGAGCAGTACTTC; CDR3aa: CASSHSRDRGYTYEQYF; v_gene: TRBV11-2; j_gene: TRBJ2-7; d_gene: TRBD1; abundance: .
CDR3nt: TGTGCCATCAGCAACTTCGAGACCCAGTACTTC; CDR3aa: CAISNFETQYF; v_gene: TRBV10-3; j_gene: TRBJ2-5; d_gene: .; abundance: .
CDR3nt: TGTGCCAGCTGTTGGACAGGGGCGAGAGATACGCAGTATTTT; CDR3aa: CASCWTGARDTQYF; v_gene: TRBV2; j_gene: TRBJ2-3; d_gene: TRBD1; abundance: once
CDR3nt: TGTGCCTGGAGCGGGGGTTCCTATAGCAATCAGCCCCAGCATTTT; CDR3aa: CAWSGGSYSNQPQHF; v_gene: TRBV30; j_gene: TRBJ1-5; d_gene: .; abundance: .
CDR3nt: TGCGCCAGCAGCCGAGACAGGGGGCTCGGTAGCGCGCAGTATTTT; CDR3aa: CASSRDRGLGSAQYF; v_gene: TRBV4-3; j_gene: TRBJ2-3; d_gene: TRBD1; abundance: .
CDR3nt: TGTGCCAGCAGCCCATGGGGGCCCTCCTACGAGCAGTACTTC; CDR3aa: CASSPWGPSYEQYF; v_gene: TRBV7-9; j_gene: TRBJ2-7; d_gene: .; abundance: few
CDR3nt: TGTGCCAGCACGTTCGGGGGCGGGGGCCGGGAGACCCAGTACTTC; CDR3aa: CASTFGGGGRETQYF; v_gene: TRBV2; j_gene: TRBJ2-5; d_gene: .; abundance: .
CDR3nt: TGCGCCAGCAGCTCCGGACTGGACCCCTCCTACAATGAGCAGTTCTTC; CDR3aa: CASSSGLDPSYNEQFF; v_gene: TRBV5-1; j_gene: TRBJ2-1; d_gene: .; abundance: once
CDR3nt: TGTGCCAGCTCACGTACCGGGACTAGCTTTGTGGATGAGCAGTTCTTC; CDR3aa: CASSRTGTSFVDEQFF; v_gene: TRBV18; j_gene: TRBJ2-1; d_gene: TRBD2; abundance: .
CDR3nt: TGTGCCACCAGCGGAGGACTAGTCTACGAGCAGTACTTC; CDR3aa: CATSGGLVYEQYF; v_gene: TRBV15; j_gene: TRBJ2-7; d_gene: TRBD2; abundance: .
CDR3nt: TGTGCCAGCAGGCCGGGACAGGGGACCGGCGAGCAGTACTTC; CDR3aa: CASRPGQGTGEQYF; v_gene: TRBV2; j_gene: TRBJ2-7; d_gene: TRBD1; abundance: .
CDR3nt: TGTGCCAGCAGCTATCTGGCAGGGTTTCATGGCTACACCTTC; CDR3aa: CASSYLAGFHGYTF; v_gene: TRBV5-4; j_gene: TRBJ1-2; d_gene: .; abundance: .
CDR3nt: TGTGCCATCAGTGATCAGGGGCTAACTGGAAACACCATATATTTT; CDR3aa: CAISDQGLTGNTIYF; v_gene: TRBV10-3; j_gene: TRBJ1-3; d_gene: .; abundance: few
CDR3nt: TGTGCCAGCAGCTTCGGGGGGGGATCGAACACCGGGGAGCTGTTTTTT; CDR3aa: CASSFGGGSNTGELFF; v_gene: TRBV5-4; j_gene: TRBJ2-2; d_gene: TRBD2; abundance: .
CDR3nt: TGTGCCAGCAGTTACTACAGGGCCGCTAACGAGCAGTACTTC; CDR3aa: CASSYYRAANEQYF; v_gene: TRBV6-5; j_gene: TRBJ2-7; d_gene: .; abundance: .
CDR3nt: TGTGCCAGCAGCTTTCCGGGGATTAACTATGGCTACACCTTC; CDR3aa: CASSFPGINYGYTF; v_gene: TRBV7-8; j_gene: TRBJ1-2; d_gene: .; abundance: .
CDR3nt: TGCGCCAGCAGCTTTGGCAGCGGGACCTACAATGAGCAGTTCTTC; CDR3aa: CASSFGSGTYNEQFF; v_gene: TRBV5-1; j_gene: TRBJ2-1; d_gene: TRBD2; abundance: .
CDR3nt: TGCGCCAGCTGGGGGGACGGGAACACTGAAGCTTTCTTT; CDR3aa: CASWGDGNTEAFF; v_gene: TRBV5-1; j_gene: TRBJ1-1; d_gene: .; abundance: .
CDR3nt: TGCGCCAGCAGCCAAAACGGGAACCGGGGGACCCAGTACTTC; CDR3aa: CASSQNGNRGTQYF; v_gene: TRBV4-3; j_gene: TRBJ2-5; d_gene: .; abundance: .
CDR3nt: TGTGCCAGCAGCATAATACAGGGGTCTGATTCACCCCTCCACTTT; CDR3aa: CASSIIQGSDSPLHF; v_gene: TRBV7-8; j_gene: TRBJ1-6; d_gene: TRBD1; abundance: .
CDR3nt: TGTGCCAGCTATGGGAGTAAGGATGAAAAACTGTTTTTT; CDR3aa: CASYGSKDEKLFF; v_gene: TRBV2; j_gene: TRBJ1-4; d_gene: .; abundance: few
CDR3nt: TGTGCCAGCAGCTTCCGGGGGATGAACACTGAAGCTTTCTTT; CDR3aa: CASSFRGMNTEAFF; v_gene: TRBV5-6; j_gene: TRBJ1-1; d_gene: .; abundance: .
CDR3nt: TGTGCCAGCAGCGTAGGAGGAGGGCGCAATCAGCCCCAGCATTTT; CDR3aa: CASSVGGGRNQPQHF; v_gene: TRBV9; j_gene: TRBJ1-5; d_gene: .; abundance: .
CDR3nt: TGTGCCATCAGAGGGACAGGGGCGTGGACTGAAGCTTTCTTT; CDR3aa: CAIRGTGAWTEAFF; v_gene: TRBV10-3; j_gene: TRBJ1-1; d_gene: TRBD1; abundance: .
CDR3nt: TGTGCCAGCGGAACTCACAGGGGCGAGCAGTACTTC; CDR3aa: CASGTHRGEQYF; v_gene: TRBV27; j_gene: TRBJ2-7; d_gene: TRBD1; abundance: once
CDR3nt: TGCAGCGTACTCGGTCAGGGGCTTGAAGCTTTCTTT; CDR3aa: CSVLGQGLEAFF; v_gene: TRBV29-1; j_gene: TRBJ1-1; d_gene: .; abundance: .
CDR3nt: TGTGCCAGCAGCCACGGCGGGAGGGATGAGCAGTTCTTC; CDR3aa: CASSHGGRDEQFF; v_gene: TRBV5-4; j_gene: TRBJ2-1; d_gene: TRBD2; abundance: few
CDR3nt: TGTGCCACGCGGGACAGTAGCAATCAGCCCCAGCATTTT; CDR3aa: CATRDSSNQPQHF; v_gene: TRBV10-3; j_gene: TRBJ1-5; d_gene: TRBD1; abundance: .
CDR3nt: TGTGCCAGCAGCTTAGTGTTCGGACAGCGGGGGAATGAGCAGTTCTTC; CDR3aa: CASSLVFGQRGNEQFF; v_gene: TRBV7-2; j_gene: TRBJ2-1; d_gene: TRBD2; abundance: .
CDR3nt: TGTGCCAGCAGCCAAGAAGGGGCCACCGCGTACGAGCAGTACTTC; CDR3aa: CASSQEGATAYEQYF; v_gene: TRBV14; j_gene: TRBJ2-7; d_gene: .; abundance: .